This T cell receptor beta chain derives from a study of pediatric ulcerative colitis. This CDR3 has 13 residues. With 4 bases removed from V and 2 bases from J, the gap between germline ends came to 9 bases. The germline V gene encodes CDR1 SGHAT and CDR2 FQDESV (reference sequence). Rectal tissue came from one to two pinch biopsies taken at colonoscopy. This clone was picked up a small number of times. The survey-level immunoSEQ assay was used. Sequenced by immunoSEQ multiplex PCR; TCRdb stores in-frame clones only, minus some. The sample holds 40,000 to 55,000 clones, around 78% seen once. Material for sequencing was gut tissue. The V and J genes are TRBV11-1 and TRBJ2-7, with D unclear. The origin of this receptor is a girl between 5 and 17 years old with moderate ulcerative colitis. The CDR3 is CASSSGLTYEQYF. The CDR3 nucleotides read TGTGCCAGCAGCTCCGGGTTAACCTACGAGCAGTACTTC.